The 30 T cell receptor beta chains given below trace back to one sample, sequenced in a study of blood T cell repertoires in COVID-19. Repertoires were generated with immunoSEQ multiplex PCR, while TCRdb's copy carries only in-frame clones and drops some. This sample has under 400,000 clones, with more than 70% found just once. The source material was PBMCs or T cells enriched from blood (not recorded which). The source is a man aged 35 to 55 in a cohort exposed to, infected with or recovered from COVID-19 (not recorded which).

The chain joins TRBV24-1 to TRBJ2-2, with 7 bases lining up with TRBD1. Germline V gene sequence: CDR1 KGHDR, CDR2 SFDVKD. V was clipped by 1 base and J by 1 base; unmatched bases: 2. The CDR3 is 16 residues long. The CDR3: CATSDFRTGNTGELFF. The CDR3, as DNA: TGTGCCACCAGTGATTTTCGGACAGGGAACACCGGGGAGCTGTTTTTT.

This sequence joins TRBV3-1 (or the pseudogene TRBV3-2) and TRBJ2-5; 8 nucleotides agree with TRBD1. Germline V gene lookup returns CDR1 LGHDT and CDR2 YNNKEL (reference sequence). CDR3 size: 14 residues. With V trimmed by 4 bases and J by 4 bases, 5 bases remained unmatched. CDR3: CASSLDRVVETQYF. In DNA, the CDR3 is TGTGCCAGCAGCCTGGACAGGGTAGTAGAGACCCAGTACTTC.

The CDR3 DNA sequence: TGTGCCAGCCTTGAGCGGGAGGGGACCGGGGAGCTGTTTTTT. It is translated as CASLEREGTGELFF. J is TRBJ2-2 and V is TRBV3-1 (or the pseudogene TRBV3-2), with 10 bases identical to TRBD2. The V segment lost 8 bases and the J segment 5 bases; nucleotides outside the gene matches: 5. The CDR3 runs 14 residues. Per germline, CDR1 LGHDT and CDR2 YNNKEL (reference sequence).

The chain joins TRBV7-6 to TRBJ2-4; D may be TRBD1 (5 bases). In germline, CDR1 is SGHVS, CDR2 FNYEAQ. The V and J ends lost 3 bases and 0 bases respectively, with 12 bases between them. CDR3 length: 16 residues. CDR3 DNA: TGTGCCAGCAGCTTCCAGGGCCTACTAGCCAAAAACATTCAGTACTTC. It translates to CASSFQGLLAKNIQYF.

V is TRBV18 and J is TRBJ2-7, with 8 nucleotides matching TRBD1. V was clipped by 1 base and J by 4 bases; unmatched bases: 6. The CDR3 is made up of 15 amino acids. The V gene's germline CDR1 is KGHSH and CDR2 LQKENI. The CDR3: CASSPLQGAVYEQYF. In nucleotides, the CDR3 is TGTGCCAGCTCACCACTTCAGGGGGCGGTTTACGAGCAGTACTTC.

This sequence joins TRBV3-1 (or the pseudogene TRBV3-2) and TRBJ2-1; 12 bases fit TRBD2. The ends lost 6 bases at V and 5 bases at J; junction bases unmatched: 5. Per germline, CDR1 LGHDT and CDR2 YNNKEL (reference sequence). The CDR3 runs 15 residues. CDR3 sequence (DNA): TGTGCCAGCAGACGGACTAGCGGGACCCACAATGAGCAGTTCTTC. Translation: CASRRTSGTHNEQFF.

V usage is TRBV7-9 and J usage is TRBJ1-2; 9 bases line up with TRBD1. V lost 3 bases and J lost 2; bases outside the gene matches: 4. Germline CDR1 and CDR2: SEHNR and FQNEAQ (reference sequence). This CDR3 has 15 amino acids. The CDR3 sequence: CASSFSGTGNYGYTF. The CDR3 DNA reads as TGTGCCAGCAGCTTTTCCGGGACAGGGAACTATGGCTACACCTTC.

V gene TRBV5-1 combines with J gene TRBJ1-6; 8 bases line up with TRBD1. The V segment lost 1 base and the J segment 7 bases; nucleotides outside the gene matches: 7. Germline assignment: CDR1 SGHRS and CDR2 YFSETQ. This CDR3 has 16 residues. CDR3 region: CASSLSGGARNSPLHF. For the CDR3, the DNA is TGCGCCAGCAGCTTGTCAGGGGGCGCGAGGAATTCACCCCTCCACTTT.

This clone has only a few counts. The chain employs TRBV3-1 (or the pseudogene TRBV3-2) and TRBJ2-2; 8 nucleotides align to TRBD2. The CDR3 totals 18 residues. J was trimmed by 3 bases and V by 0 bases; bases with no gene match: 9. Germline lookup yields CDR1 LGHDT and CDR2 YNNKEL (reference sequence). Here the CDR3 DNA reads TGTGCCAGCAGCCAAGACCCTGCAGCGGGAGAGGACACCGGGGAGCTGTTTTTT. It is translated as CASSQDPAAGEDTGELFF.

The chain links TRBV5-1 to TRBJ1-1, with TRBD1 matching 8 bases. The length of the CDR3 is 15 residues. Germline lookup yields CDR1 SGHRS and CDR2 YFSETQ. V lost 1 base and J lost 6; bases outside the gene matches: 8. The CDR3 protein is CASSLRQGPIAEAFF. DNA of the CDR3: TGCGCCAGCAGCTTGAGACAGGGGCCTATCGCTGAAGCTTTCTTT.

The chain uses TRBV28 and TRBJ2-3, with TRBD1 identical over 8 bases. CDR3 length: 14 amino acids. CDR1 is MDHEN and CDR2 is SYDVKM in the germline V gene. J gave up 4 bases and V 5 bases, and 5 bases lay outside the gene matches. The CDR3 spells CASSPGQGPDTQYF. The CDR3 coding sequence is TGTGCCAGCAGTCCAGGACAGGGACCAGATACGCAGTATTTT. Together with reference TRBV28 and TRBJ2-3, the CDR3 gives the full variable domain: DVKVTQSSRYLVKRTGEKVFLECVQDMDHENMFWYRQDPGLGLRLIYFSYDVKMKEKGDIPEGYSVSREKKERFSLILESASTNQTSMYLCASSPGQGPDTQYFGPGTRLTVL.

This clone occurred a few times. The genes are TRBV10-1 and TRBJ2-1, with 9 bases matching TRBD2. This CDR3 comprises 15 residues. Germline V gene sequence: CDR1 WNHNN, CDR2 SYGVQD (reference sequence). V lost 0 bases to trimming and J lost 9 bases; unmatched junction nucleotides: 6. The CDR3 spells CASSESSGRGGEQFF. CDR3 DNA: TGCGCCAGCAGTGAGTCTAGCGGGAGAGGCGGTGAGCAGTTCTTC.

This clone appeared a single time. The rearrangement uses TRBV28 and TRBJ1-1; TRBD1 is a possible D gene (6 bases). This CDR3 is built from 12 residues. Germline loops: CDR1 MDHEN, CDR2 SYDVKM. The V end lost 8 bases, the J end lost 11 bases, and 18 bases lay between the germline ends. In DNA, the CDR3 is TGTGCCAGCGATACGGCGTCCACAGGGGCTTTCTTT. It encodes CASDTASTGAFF. The variable domain in full, with the rest retrieved from reference TRBV28 and TRBJ1-1, is DVKVTQSSRYLVKRTGEKVFLECVQDMDHENMFWYRQDPGLGLRLIYFSYDVKMKEKGDIPEGYSVSREKKERFSLILESASTNQTSMYLCASDTASTGAFFGQGTRLTVV.

The J gene is TRBJ1-2, the V gene TRBV28; 9 bases match TRBD1. The CDR3 is 16 amino acids. J gave up 1 base and V 5 bases, and 8 bases lay outside the gene matches. Germline assignment: CDR1 MDHEN and CDR2 SYDVKM. CDR3 sequence (DNA): TGTGCCAGCAGTCGAGCCGGGACAGGGAATAACTATGGCTACACCTTC. It codes for CASSRAGTGNNYGYTF.

The chain uses TRBV7-9 and TRBJ1-4; no clear D gene. This CDR3 is built from 15 residues. Trimming shortened V by 6 bases and J by 8 bases, and 19 bases separated the two germline ends. The germline V gene has CDR1 SEHNR and CDR2 FQNEAQ (reference sequence). The CDR3 sequence: CASSSTTGFWEKLFF. The CDR3 DNA sequence: TGTGCCAGCAGTTCAACTACCGGGTTCTGGGAAAAACTGTTTTTT. Supplemented by reference TRBV7-9 and TRBJ1-4, the full variable domain reads DTGVSQNPRHKITKRGQNVTFRCDPISEHNRLYWYRQTLGQGPEFLTYFQNEAQLEKSRLLSDRFSAERPKGSFSTLEIQRTEQGDSAMYLCASSSTTGFWEKLFFGSGTQLSVL.

The chain has TRBV5-6 and TRBJ1-1; D unresolved. Germline CDR1 SGHDT, CDR2 YYEEEE. The CDR3 runs to 11 residues. Between the trimmed V and J ends, which lost 4 bases and 6 bases, there was a span of 7 bases. CDR3 amino acids: CASSLASEAFF. The CDR3 nucleotides read TGTGCCAGCAGCCTAGCCTCTGAAGCTTTCTTT.

V is TRBV28 and J is TRBJ1-5; 8 nucleotides line up with TRBD1. Per the germline V gene, CDR1 is MDHEN and CDR2 is SYDVKM. The ends lost 6 bases at V and 0 bases at J; junction bases unmatched: 4. This CDR3 comprises 15 residues. CDR3 sequence (DNA): TGTGCCAGCAGCCGGACAGGGAGTAGCAATCAGCCCCAGCATTTT. This gives the protein CASSRTGSSNQPQHF.

The chain employs TRBV28 and TRBJ2-5; D possibly corresponds to TRBD1 (5 bases). The length of the CDR3 is 13 residues. Trimming removed 6 bases from V and 0 bases from J, with 8 bases in between. Germline V CDR1 and CDR2: MDHEN, SYDVKM. The CDR3 protein is CASRTVYQETQYF. The CDR3 bases are TGTGCCAGCAGGACAGTGTACCAAGAGACCCAGTACTTC.

The chain combines TRBV25-1 with TRBJ1-5; 7 positions agree with TRBD1. The CDR3 is made up of 12 amino acids. CDR1 MGHDK and CDR2 SYGVNS come from the germline V gene. Trimming took 9 bases from V and 5 from J; bases not matched to a gene: 4. The CDR3 here is CASRGLHQPQHF. Here the CDR3 DNA reads TGTGCCAGTAGGGGGCTCCATCAGCCCCAGCATTTT.

V usage is TRBV5-1 and J usage is TRBJ2-6, with D maybe TRBD2 (5 bases). CDR1 is SGHRS, CDR2 YFSETQ, per germline. Trimming cost V 0 bases and J 2 bases, with 6 bases left between them. The CDR3 loop spans 15 amino acids. CDR3 amino acids: CASSLAAAGANVLTF. Written as DNA, the CDR3 is TGCGCCAGCAGCTTGGCAGCGGCTGGGGCCAACGTCCTGACTTTC.

This clone has only one observation. The rearrangement uses TRBV6-5 and TRBJ1-2; D unclear. The CDR3 has 13 amino acids. Germline CDR1 MNHEY, CDR2 SVGAGI. V lost 8 bases and J lost 3, with 13 bases in between. The CDR3 reads CASANPVHYGYTF. The CDR3 nucleotides read TGTGCCAGCGCGAATCCCGTCCACTATGGCTACACCTTC.

The gene calls are TRBV25-1 and TRBJ2-4, with 11 nucleotides matching TRBD1. The germline V gene encodes CDR1 MGHDK and CDR2 SYGVNS. The CDR3 is 13 amino acids. After removal of 7 bases from V and 9 bases from J, the junction contained 5 bases not matched to a gene. Written as DNA, the CDR3 is TGTGCCAGCACCGGACAGGGGGCTGGCATTCAGTACTTC. This translates into CASTGQGAGIQYF.

The chain uses TRBV28 and TRBJ2-7; TRBD1 is a possible D gene (6 bases). The V and J ends lost 4 bases and 4 bases respectively, with 17 bases between them. Germline CDR1 MDHEN, CDR2 SYDVKM. The CDR3 length is 15 residues. The DNA of the CDR3 is TGTGCCAGCAGTTCCGGACACTCAGGGGTGTACGAGCAGTACTTC. As protein: CASSSGHSGVYEQYF.

This chain uses TRBV2 with TRBJ1-6; TRBD1 matches at 8 bases. Trimming cost V 6 bases and J 7 bases; bases outside gene matches: 5. The CDR3 has 14 amino acids. Germline assignment: CDR1 SNHLY and CDR2 FYNNEI. The CDR3 nucleotides are TGTGCCAGCAGGGACAGGGTTAGCAATTCACCCCTCCACTTT. This translates into CASRDRVSNSPLHF.

The V gene is TRBV7-2, the J gene TRBJ1-5; no clear D gene. The CDR3 spans 13 residues. Per germline, CDR1 SGHTA and CDR2 FQGNSA. The V end was cut by 4 bases, the J end by 5 bases, with 9 bases between. CDR3 coding DNA: TGTGCCAGCAGCTCCTACGTAGATCAGCCCCAGCATTTT. Translated: CASSSYVDQPQHF.

This chain uses TRBV11-2 with TRBJ2-1; D remains unclear. The germline V gene encodes CDR1 SGHAT and CDR2 FQNNGV. V was clipped by 3 bases and J by 8 bases, with 14 bases between them. The CDR3 loop spans 14 amino acids. The CDR3 is CASSFSESRDEQFF. The CDR3 region has the DNA TGTGCCAGCAGCTTTTCGGAGTCCCGGGATGAGCAGTTCTTC.

V gene TRBV28 combines with J gene TRBJ1-1; tentative D call: TRBD1 (6 bases). CDR1 and CDR2 from the germline V gene are MDHEN and SYDVKM. The CDR3 sequence is 14 residues long. V lost 1 base to trimming and J lost 5 bases, with 11 bases between them. CDR3 in DNA: TGTGCCAGCAGTTTATCTGTGAGGGGGACTGAAGCTTTCTTT. It encodes CASSLSVRGTEAFF.

The V and J genes are TRBV18 and TRBJ1-2, with 7 nucleotides matching TRBD1. Germline V gene lookup returns CDR1 KGHSH and CDR2 LQKENI. Germline trimming cut 0 bases from V and 6 bases from J; bases unmatched to any gene: 7. There are 15 residues in the CDR3. In nucleotides, the CDR3 is TGTGCCAGCTCACCACCAGAGACAGGGAGACATGGCTACACCTTC. As protein: CASSPPETGRHGYTF.

The DNA for the CDR3 is TGTGCCAGCAGCCCGGGACAGGAAAATACGCAGTATTTT. Amino acids: CASSPGQENTQYF. J is TRBJ2-3 and V is TRBV28; TRBD1 matches at 8 bases. The CDR3 runs to 13 residues. Germline CDR1 MDHEN, CDR2 SYDVKM. V shed 6 bases, J shed 7 bases, and the junction held 6 bases outside the gene matches.

The V and J genes are TRBV28 and TRBJ1-2; D ambiguous. The germline gives CDR1 MDHEN, CDR2 SYDVKM. This CDR3 region has 16 residues. The germline V and J ends were trimmed by 2 bases and 8 bases, with 21 bases remaining between them. CDR3 amino acids: CASSLVLADMERGYTF. In nucleotides, the CDR3 is TGTGCCAGCAGTTTAGTACTGGCAGACATGGAAAGAGGCTACACCTTC.